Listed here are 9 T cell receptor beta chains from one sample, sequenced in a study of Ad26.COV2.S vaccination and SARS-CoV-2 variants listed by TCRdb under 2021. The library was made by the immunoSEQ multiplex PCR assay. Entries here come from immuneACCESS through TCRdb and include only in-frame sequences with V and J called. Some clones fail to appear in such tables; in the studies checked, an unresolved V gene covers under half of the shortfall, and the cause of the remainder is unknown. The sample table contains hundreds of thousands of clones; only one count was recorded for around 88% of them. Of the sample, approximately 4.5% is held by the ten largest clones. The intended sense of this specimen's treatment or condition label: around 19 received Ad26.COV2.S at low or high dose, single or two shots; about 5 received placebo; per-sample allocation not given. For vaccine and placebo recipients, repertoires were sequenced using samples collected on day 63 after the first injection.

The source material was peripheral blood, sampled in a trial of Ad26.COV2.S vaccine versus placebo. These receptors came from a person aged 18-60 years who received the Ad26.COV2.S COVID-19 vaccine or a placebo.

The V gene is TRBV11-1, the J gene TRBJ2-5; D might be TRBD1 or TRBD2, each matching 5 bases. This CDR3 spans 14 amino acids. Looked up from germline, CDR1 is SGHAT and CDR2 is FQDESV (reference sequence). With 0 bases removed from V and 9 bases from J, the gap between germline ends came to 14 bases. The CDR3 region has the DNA TGTGCCAGCAGCTTAGCGGGGGAGAGGAATGCCCAGTACTTC. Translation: CASSLAGERNAQYF.

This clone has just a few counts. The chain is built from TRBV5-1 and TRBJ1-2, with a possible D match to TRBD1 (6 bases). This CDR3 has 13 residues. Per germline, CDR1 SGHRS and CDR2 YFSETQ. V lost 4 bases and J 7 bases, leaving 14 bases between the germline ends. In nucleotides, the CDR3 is TGCGCCAGCAGCCAGGGGCAAATGGGTGGCTACACCTTC. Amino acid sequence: CASSQGQMGGYTF.

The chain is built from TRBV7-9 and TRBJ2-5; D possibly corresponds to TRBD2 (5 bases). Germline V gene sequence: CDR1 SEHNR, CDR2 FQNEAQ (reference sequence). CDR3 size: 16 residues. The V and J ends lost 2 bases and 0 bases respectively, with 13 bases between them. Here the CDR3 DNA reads TGTGCCAGCAGCTTAAAACGGGGTCAGGACCAAGAGACCCAGTACTTC. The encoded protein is CASSLKRGQDQETQYF.

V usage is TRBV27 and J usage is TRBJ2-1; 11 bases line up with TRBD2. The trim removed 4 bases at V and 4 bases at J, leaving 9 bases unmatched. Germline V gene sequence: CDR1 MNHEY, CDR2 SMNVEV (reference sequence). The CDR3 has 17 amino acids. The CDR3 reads CASSSILGLAEYNEQFF. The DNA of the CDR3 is TGTGCCAGCAGTTCAATCCTGGGACTAGCGGAATACAATGAGCAGTTCTTC.

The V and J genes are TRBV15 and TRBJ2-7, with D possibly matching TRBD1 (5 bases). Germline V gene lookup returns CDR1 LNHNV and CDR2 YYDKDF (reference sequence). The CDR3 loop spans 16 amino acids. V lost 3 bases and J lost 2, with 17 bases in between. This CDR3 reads CATSSPGRGNTYEQYF. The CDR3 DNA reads TGTGCCACCAGCAGCCCCGGAAGGGGCAACACCTACGAGCAGTACTTC.

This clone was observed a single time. The CDR3 bases are TGCAGTGCTAGATGGGCTGAAAAACTGTTTTTT. Translation: CSARWAEKLFF. The rearrangement links TRBV20-1 to TRBJ1-4; D is unresolved. V was cut by 2 bases and J by 7 bases, with 5 bases left in between. Germline V CDR1 and CDR2: DFQATT, SNEGSKA (reference sequence). The CDR3 consists of 11 residues.

CDR3 coding DNA: TGTGCCAGTAGTATGCGGCGGGTAAGGGGGATAGATACGCAGTATTTT. Residues: CASSMRRVRGIDTQYF. The rearrangement joins TRBV19 to TRBJ2-3, with TRBD1 as a possible D gene (6 bases). From germline, CDR1 is LNHDA and CDR2 SQIVND (reference sequence). V lost 3 bases, J lost 5 bases, and 18 bases lay in between. There are 16 residues in the CDR3.

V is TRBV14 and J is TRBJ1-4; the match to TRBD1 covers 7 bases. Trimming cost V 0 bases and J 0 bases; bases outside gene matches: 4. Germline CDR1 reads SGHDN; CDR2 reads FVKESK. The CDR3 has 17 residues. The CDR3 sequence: CASSQEGQLATNEKLFF. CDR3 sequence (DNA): TGTGCCAGCAGCCAAGAGGGACAGCTTGCAACTAATGAAAAACTGTTTTTT.

CDR3 protein: CASSFGVALSYEQYF. The CDR3 DNA reads TGTGCCAGCAGCTTCGGGGTAGCGCTATCCTACGAGCAGTACTTC. The chain combines TRBV5-8 with TRBJ2-7; possibly TRBD2 for D (5 bases). Germline lookup yields CDR1 SGHTS and CDR2 YDEGEE. V was cut by 2 bases and J by 1 base, with 13 bases left in between. CDR3 length: 15 amino acids.